The next 12 T cell receptor beta chains were all read from a single sample in a study of shared clonotypes between healthy human individuals. Assay: immunoSEQ multiplex PCR; the TCRdb copy retains only in-frame clones and omits some. Of around 1.6 million clones listed, nearly 99% were seen once; the top ten hold about 0.4%. Sequenced input: naive CD4+ T cells sorted from blood. The subset denotes: CD45RA+ positively selected. The receptor set was obtained from a man aged 25 to 40 in good health.

V usage is TRBV4-1 and J usage is TRBJ2-1; D is perhaps TRBD2 (6 bases). V lost 3 bases, J lost 7 bases, and 16 bases lay in between. The CDR3 runs to 15 residues. The germline CDR1 and CDR2 sequences are MGHRA and YSYEKL. The CDR3 region is CASSHPQTSRNEQFF. The CDR3 DNA is TGCGCCAGCAGCCATCCCCAGACTAGTAGGAATGAGCAGTTCTTC.

The gene calls are TRBV4-3 and TRBJ2-2; D may be TRBD2 (5 bases). The germline V and J ends were trimmed by 0 bases and 0 bases, with 17 bases remaining between them. The CDR3 is made up of 19 amino acids. CDR1 and CDR2 (germline): LGHNA, YSLEER. CDR3 sequence reads: CASSQDTSLTTANTGELFF. The CDR3 DNA reads as TGCGCCAGCAGCCAAGATACCTCTTTGACTACCGCGAACACCGGGGAGCTGTTTTTT.

V usage is TRBV18 and J usage is TRBJ2-1; D unclear. The CDR3 totals 16 residues. Germline V lookup: CDR1 KGHSH, CDR2 LQKENI. Trimming cost V 3 bases and J 2 bases, with 14 bases left between them. CDR3 DNA sequence: TGTGCCAGCTCACCGATTGTGGTGGCCACCTACAATGAGCAGTTCTTC. Translated: CASSPIVVATYNEQFF.

This rearrangement joins TRBV23-1 to TRBJ1-5; 8 nucleotides align to TRBD1. TRBV23-1 is classed as an ORF, of uncertain function. The CDR3 is 18 amino acids. J lost 2 bases, V lost 2 bases, and 11 bases had no gene match. The CDR3 here is CASSQQRTGTRRNQPQHF. CDR3 nucleotide sequence: TGCGCCAGCAGTCAACAGAGGACAGGGACCCGGCGCAATCAGCCCCAGCATTTT.

The chain combines TRBV9 with TRBJ2-3; D is possibly TRBD1 (6 bases). Trimming left V 2 bases short and J 7 bases short, with 14 bases between. Germline values: CDR1 SGDLS, CDR2 YYNGEE. This CDR3 contains 14 residues. CDR3 protein: CASSVGVDSNTQYF. The CDR3 coding sequence is TGTGCCAGCAGCGTGGGGGTGGACAGCAATACGCAGTATTTT. Looking up the rest from reference TRBV9 and TRBJ2-3 gives the full variable domain: DSGVTQTPKHLITATGQRVTLRCSPRSGDLSVYWYQQSLDQGLQFLIQYYNGEERAKGNILERFSAQQFPDLHSELNLSSLELGDSALYFCASSVGVDSNTQYFGPGTRLTVL.

A remark on this clone: Because the CDR3's place on the DNA is in doubt, the DNA is left out and the CDR3 is given as listed by TCRdb. J is TRBJ2-5 and V is TRBV2; TRBD1 is taken as the D call from the table, unchecked against the DNA. In germline, CDR1 is SNHLY, CDR2 FYNNEI. A total of 15 residues make up the CDR3, ends included. The CDR3 sequence is CASILDRASQETQYF.

The CDR3 region has the DNA TGTGCCATCGGAGACAGCAATCAGCCCCAGCATTTT. This translates into CAIGDSNQPQHF. The chain combines TRBV21-1 with TRBJ1-5. TRBV21-1 is a pseudogene segment. CDR3 size: 12 residues.

The V and J genes are TRBV11-2 and TRBJ1-2; D not resolved. V was clipped by 5 bases and J by 6 bases, with 19 bases between them. The CDR3 has 15 amino acids. Germline V lookup: CDR1 SGHAT, CDR2 FQNNGV. The CDR3 nucleotides read TGTGCCAGCAGCCGACGTAACGCGGTGGTGGATGGCTACACCTTC. Its translation: CASSRRNAVVDGYTF.

V and J are TRBV2 and TRBJ1-4, with a possible D match to TRBD1 (5 bases). Germline V CDR1 and CDR2: SNHLY, FYNNEI. The CDR3 runs to 14 residues. With 3 bases removed from V and 10 bases from J, the gap between germline ends came to 15 bases. Written as DNA, the CDR3 is TGTGCCAGCAGTGACTACAGGCCCGACAGAAAACTGTTTTTT. This translates into CASSDYRPDRKLFF.

This chain joins TRBV7-2 and TRBJ2-7; TRBD2 matches at 7 bases. Germline assignment: CDR1 SGHTA and CDR2 FQGNSA. The CDR3 covers 15 residues. V lost 5 bases to trimming and J lost 0 bases; unmatched junction nucleotides: 7. For the CDR3, the DNA is TGTGCCAGCAGCCGGGAACTAGCGATCTCCTACGAGCAGTACTTC. This sequence encodes CASSRELAISYEQYF. Full variable domain (outside the CDR3, taken from reference TRBV7-2 and TRBJ2-7): GAGVSQSPSNKVTEKGKDVELRCDPISGHTALYWYRQSLGQGLEFLIYFQGNSAPDKSGLPSDRFSAERTGGSVSTLTIQRTQQEDSAVYLCASSRELAISYEQYFGPGTRLTVT.

This clone appeared once. Other DNA sequences in the sample encode the same CDR3. The chain has TRBV19 and TRBJ2-2; 11 bases agree with TRBD2. CDR3 length: 15 residues. The germline V gene encodes CDR1 LNHDA and CDR2 SQIVND (reference sequence). Unmatched junction bases numbered 5, after V lost 3 bases and J lost 8 bases. The CDR3 protein is CASSILAGGPGELFF. As DNA, the CDR3 is TGTGCCAGTAGTATTTTAGCGGGAGGGCCTGGGGAGCTGTTTTTT.

Worth noting for this clone: Other DNA sequences in this sample translate to the same CDR3. CDR3 in amino acids: CSARTGTYEQYF. The CDR3 region has the DNA TGCAGCGCCAGAACGGGAACCTACGAGCAGTACTTC. The rearrangement uses TRBV29-1 and TRBJ2-7, with D possibly being TRBD2 (5 bases). Germline CDR1 is SQVTM and CDR2 is ANQGSEA. There are 12 residues in the CDR3. The germline V and J ends were trimmed by 7 bases and 2 bases, with 12 bases remaining between them.